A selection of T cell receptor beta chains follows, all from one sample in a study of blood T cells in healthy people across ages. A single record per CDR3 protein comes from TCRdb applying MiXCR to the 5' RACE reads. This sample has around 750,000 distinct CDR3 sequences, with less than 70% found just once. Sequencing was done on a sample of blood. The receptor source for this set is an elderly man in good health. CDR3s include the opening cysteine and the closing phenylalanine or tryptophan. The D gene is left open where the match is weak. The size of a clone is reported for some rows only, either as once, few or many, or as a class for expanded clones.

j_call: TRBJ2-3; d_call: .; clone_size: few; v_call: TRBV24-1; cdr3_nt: TGTGCCACCAGTGCCCCTGGTCTACCGAATACGCAGTATTTT; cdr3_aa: CATSAPGLPNTQYF
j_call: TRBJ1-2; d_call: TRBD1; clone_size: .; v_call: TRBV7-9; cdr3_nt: TGTGCCAGCAGCGAAGACAGGGGGCGCAACTATGGCTACACCTTC; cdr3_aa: CASSEDRGRNYGYTF
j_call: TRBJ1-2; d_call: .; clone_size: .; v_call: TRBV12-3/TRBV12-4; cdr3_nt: TGTGCCAGCAGTTTAGCGCAGGGTTTCGGCTATGGCTACACCTTC; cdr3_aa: CASSLAQGFGYGYTF
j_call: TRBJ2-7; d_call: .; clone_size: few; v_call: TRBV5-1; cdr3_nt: TGCGCCAGCAGCCCTGGGGGACCATCGGGCGAGCAGTACTTC; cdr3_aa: CASSPGGPSGEQYF
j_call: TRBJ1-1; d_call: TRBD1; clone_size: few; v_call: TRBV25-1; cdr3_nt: TGTGCCAGCATTCGACAGGGATGGTGGACTGAAGCTTTCTTT; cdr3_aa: CASIRQGWWTEAFF
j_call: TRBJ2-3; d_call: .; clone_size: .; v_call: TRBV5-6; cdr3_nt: TGTGCCAGCAGCTTTCCGGGATTCGATACGCAGTATTTT; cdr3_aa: CASSFPGFDTQYF
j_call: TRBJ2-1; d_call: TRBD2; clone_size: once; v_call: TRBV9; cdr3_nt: TGTGCCAGCAGCGTAATGGCTAGCGGGAGGGACGAGCAGTTCTTC; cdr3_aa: CASSVMASGRDEQFF
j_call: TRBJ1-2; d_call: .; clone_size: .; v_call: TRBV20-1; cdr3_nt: TGCAGTGCTAGATGGGACCAAAACTATGGCTACACCTTC; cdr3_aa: CSARWDQNYGYTF
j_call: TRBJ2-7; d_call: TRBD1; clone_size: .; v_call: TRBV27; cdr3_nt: TGTGCCAGCTTTCCCCTGACAGGGTCTCACGAGCAGTACTTC; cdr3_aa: CASFPLTGSHEQYF
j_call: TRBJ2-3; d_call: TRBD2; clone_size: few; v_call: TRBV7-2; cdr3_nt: TGTGCCAGCAGCCCTGGGAGGGAGTGGAGAGACGCGTATTTT; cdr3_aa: CASSPGREWRDAYF
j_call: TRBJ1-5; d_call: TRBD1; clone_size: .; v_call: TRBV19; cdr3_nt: TGTGCCTCACTGGGACAGAGCAATCAGCCCCAGCATTTT; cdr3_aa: CASLGQSNQPQHF
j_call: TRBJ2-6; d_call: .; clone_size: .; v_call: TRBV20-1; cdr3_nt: TGCAGTGCCCCTGGTCCCCCCGGGGCCAACGTCCTGACTTTC; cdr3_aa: CSAPGPPGANVLTF
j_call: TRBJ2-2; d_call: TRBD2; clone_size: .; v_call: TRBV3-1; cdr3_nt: TGTGCCAGCAGCCAAGGAGTAGCGGGGGGGACCGGGGAGCTGTTTTTT; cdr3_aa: CASSQGVAGGTGELFF
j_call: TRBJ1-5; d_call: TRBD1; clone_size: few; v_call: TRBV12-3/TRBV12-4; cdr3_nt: TGTGCCAGCAGTACACAGGGGAGGAATCAGCCCCAGCATTTT; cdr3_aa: CASSTQGRNQPQHF
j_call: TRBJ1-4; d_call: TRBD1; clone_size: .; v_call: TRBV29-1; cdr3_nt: TGCAGCGGTGATGGACAGGATGAAAAACTGTTTTTT; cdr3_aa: CSGDGQDEKLFF
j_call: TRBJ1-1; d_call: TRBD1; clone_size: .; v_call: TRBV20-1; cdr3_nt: TGCAGTGCTATCCGGACAGGGCAATTTATGAACACTGAAGCTTTCTTT; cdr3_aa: CSAIRTGQFMNTEAFF
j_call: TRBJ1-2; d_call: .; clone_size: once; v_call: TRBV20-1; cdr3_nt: TGCAGTGCGCTCGGGGCAGCCGACTTTAACTATGGCTACACCTTC; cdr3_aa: CSALGAADFNYGYTF
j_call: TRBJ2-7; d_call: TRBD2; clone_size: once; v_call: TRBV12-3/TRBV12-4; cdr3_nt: TGTGCCAGCAGCTTACCGGGGGGGAGTGACGAGCAGTACTTC; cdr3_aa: CASSLPGGSDEQYF
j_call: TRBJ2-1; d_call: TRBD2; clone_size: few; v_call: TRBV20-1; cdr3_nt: TGCAGTGCTAGCTCCGGCGGGAGAATCCACAATGAGCAGTTCTTC; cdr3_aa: CSASSGGRIHNEQFF
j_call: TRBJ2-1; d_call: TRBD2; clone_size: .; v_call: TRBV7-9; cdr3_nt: TGTGCCAGCAGCTTAGACCCCCGGACTAGCGTCTACAATGAGCAGTTCTTC; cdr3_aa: CASSLDPRTSVYNEQFF
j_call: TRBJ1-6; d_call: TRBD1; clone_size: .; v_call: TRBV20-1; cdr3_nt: TGCAGTGGTCCGGGACAGGGCGGATCACCCCTCCACTTT; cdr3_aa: CSGPGQGGSPLHF
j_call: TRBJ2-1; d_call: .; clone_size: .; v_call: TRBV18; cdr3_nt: TGTGCCAGCTCACCCCTCGGGGGATATGAGCAGTTCTTC; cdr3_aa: CASSPLGGYEQFF
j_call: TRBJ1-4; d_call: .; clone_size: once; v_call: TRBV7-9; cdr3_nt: TGTGCCAGCAGCACCGGACGGAAGTCAACTAATGAAAAACTGTTTTTT; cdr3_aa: CASSTGRKSTNEKLFF
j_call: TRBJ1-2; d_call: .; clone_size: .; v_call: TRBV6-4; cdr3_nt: TGTGCCAGCAGTGACGGGGGGGCCCGGAGTTATGGCTACACCTTC; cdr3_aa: CASSDGGARSYGYTF
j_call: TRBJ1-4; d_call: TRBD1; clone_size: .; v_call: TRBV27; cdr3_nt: TGTGCCAGCAGTCCCCGACAGGGGCCTAATGAAAAACTGTTTTTT; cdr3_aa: CASSPRQGPNEKLFF
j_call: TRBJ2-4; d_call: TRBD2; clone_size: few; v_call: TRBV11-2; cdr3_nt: TGTGCCAGCAGCCCTCAAGCGGGAGGTGATGGAAACATTCAGTACTTC; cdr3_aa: CASSPQAGGDGNIQYF
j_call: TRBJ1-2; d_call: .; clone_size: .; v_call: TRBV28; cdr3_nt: TGTGCCAGCAGTTCCACGACATCAGCTAACTATGGCTACACCTTC; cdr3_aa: CASSSTTSANYGYTF
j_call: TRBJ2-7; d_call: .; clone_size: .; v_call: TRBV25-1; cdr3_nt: TGTGCCACCCATTCAGACAACTCCTACGAGCAGTACTTC; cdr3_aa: CATHSDNSYEQYF
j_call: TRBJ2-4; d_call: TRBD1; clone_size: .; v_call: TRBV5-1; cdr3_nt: TGCGCCAGCAGCTTGGGAAGGACAGGAGCCGCCAAAAACATTCAGTACTTC; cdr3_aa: CASSLGRTGAAKNIQYF
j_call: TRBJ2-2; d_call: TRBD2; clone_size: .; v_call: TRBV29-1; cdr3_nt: TGCAGCGTGGCTACTAGCGGGGGTAACACCGGGGAGCTGTTTTTT; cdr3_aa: CSVATSGGNTGELFF
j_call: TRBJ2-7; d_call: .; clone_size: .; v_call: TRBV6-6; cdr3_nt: TGTGCCAGCAGTCCCCCTACTGGCAACCCCACGCAGTACTTC; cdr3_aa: CASSPPTGNPTQYF
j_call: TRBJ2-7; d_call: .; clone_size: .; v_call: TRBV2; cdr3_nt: TGTGCCAGCAGTGTCATCAACTACGAGCAGTACTTC; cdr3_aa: CASSVINYEQYF
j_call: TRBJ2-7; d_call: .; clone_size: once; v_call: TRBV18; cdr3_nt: TGTGCCAGCTCACGCTACCGAACCTACGAGCAGTACTTC; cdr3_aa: CASSRYRTYEQYF
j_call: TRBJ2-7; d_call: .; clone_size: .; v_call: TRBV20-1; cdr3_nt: TGCAGTGCTCGCACTAGCCTGGGCTACGCCGAGCAGTACTTC; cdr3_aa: CSARTSLGYAEQYF
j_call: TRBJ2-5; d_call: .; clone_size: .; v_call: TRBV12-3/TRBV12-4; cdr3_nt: TGTGCCAGCAGTCCCAACCTCAACCAAGAGACCCAGTACTTC; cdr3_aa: CASSPNLNQETQYF
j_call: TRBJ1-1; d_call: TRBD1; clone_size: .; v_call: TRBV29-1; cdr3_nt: TGCAGCGCTTCGAGTACAGGGGGCACTGAAGCTTTCTTT; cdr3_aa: CSASSTGGTEAFF
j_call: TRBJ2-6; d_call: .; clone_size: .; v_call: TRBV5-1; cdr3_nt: TGCGCCAGCAGCTTGCCGGAGAGCTCTGGGGCCAACGTCCTGACTTTC; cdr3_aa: CASSLPESSGANVLTF
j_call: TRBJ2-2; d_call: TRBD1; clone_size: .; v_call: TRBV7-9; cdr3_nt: TGTGCCAGCAGCAATGACAGGGGGCTAACCACCGGGGAGCTGTTTTTT; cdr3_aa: CASSNDRGLTTGELFF
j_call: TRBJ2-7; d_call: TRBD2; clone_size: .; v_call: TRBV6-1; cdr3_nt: TGTGCCAGCACAAGAACTAGCGGGGAAACCTACGAGCAGTACTTC; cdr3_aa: CASTRTSGETYEQYF
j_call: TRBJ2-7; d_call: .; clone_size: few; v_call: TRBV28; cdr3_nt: TGTGCCAGCAGCCTCCCCCGGGAGATGACCTACGAGCAGTACTTC; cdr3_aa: CASSLPREMTYEQYF
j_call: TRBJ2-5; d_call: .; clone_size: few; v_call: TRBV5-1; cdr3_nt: TGTGCCAGCTCACCAGGAGGGGGTGAGACCCAGTACTTC; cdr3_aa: CASSPGGGETQYF
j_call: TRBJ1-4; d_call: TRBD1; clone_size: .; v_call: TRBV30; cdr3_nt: TGTGCCTGGAGTCCCGGGACAGGGCGAGATGAAAAACTGTTTTTT; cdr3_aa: CAWSPGTGRDEKLFF
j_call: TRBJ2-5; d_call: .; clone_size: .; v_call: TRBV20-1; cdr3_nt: TGCAGTGCCCCTACCGCAGGGGGGGACGGTACCCAGTACTTC; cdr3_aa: CSAPTAGGDGTQYF
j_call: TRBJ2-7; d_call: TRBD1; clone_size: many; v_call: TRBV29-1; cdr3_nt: TGCAGCGGACAGGGGGCCTTTGAGCAGTACTTC; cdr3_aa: CSGQGAFEQYF
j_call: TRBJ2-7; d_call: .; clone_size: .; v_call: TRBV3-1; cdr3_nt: TGTGCCAGCAGCGCAGTCTTCTCCTACGAGCAGTACTTC; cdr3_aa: CASSAVFSYEQYF
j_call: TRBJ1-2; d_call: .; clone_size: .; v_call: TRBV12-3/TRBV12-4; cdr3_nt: TGTGCCAGCAGTTTGGGGGACTCAAGAGGCTACACCTTC; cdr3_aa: CASSLGDSRGYTF
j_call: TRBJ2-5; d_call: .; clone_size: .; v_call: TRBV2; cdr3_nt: TGTGCCAGCAGTACCGGCCGACAGGTCCAAGAGACCCAGTACTTC; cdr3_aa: CASSTGRQVQETQYF
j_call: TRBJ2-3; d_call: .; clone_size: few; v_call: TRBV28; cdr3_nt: TGTGCCAGTGGACTCAAAGATACGCAGTATTTT; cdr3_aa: CASGLKDTQYF
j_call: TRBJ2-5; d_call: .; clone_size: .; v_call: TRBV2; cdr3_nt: TGTGCCAGCAGTGAAGGCGAGGGACAGACCCAGTACTTC; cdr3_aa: CASSEGEGQTQYF
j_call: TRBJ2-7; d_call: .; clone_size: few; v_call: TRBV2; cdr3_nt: TGTGCCAGCAGAGTAGCGGAAAGCTCCTACGAGCAGTACTTC; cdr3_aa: CASRVAESSYEQYF
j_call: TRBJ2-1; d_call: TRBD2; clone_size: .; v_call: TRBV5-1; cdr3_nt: TGCGCCAGCAGCAAAGGACTAGCGGGAGATCGGGAGCAGTTCTTC; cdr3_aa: CASSKGLAGDREQFF
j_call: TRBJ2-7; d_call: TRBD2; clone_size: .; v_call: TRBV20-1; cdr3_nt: TGCAGTGCTAGAGACGTGGCGGGAGATTACGAGCAGTACTTC; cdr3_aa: CSARDVAGDYEQYF